The TCR beta chain under discussion was sequenced for a study of T-cell memory formation after mild COVID-19. About the study: TCR clusters were largely donor specific.

MiXCR, applied by TCRdb to the 5' RACE reads, yields one record per CDR3 protein. The data contain fewer than 650,000 distinct CDR3 sequences, around a sixth of them singletons. Findings and caveats of the study: There was no confirmation that second-wave clones peaking on day 37 were SARS-CoV-2 specific. Contracting CD4+ clones were located mainly in CM and EM, and CD8+ clones in EMRA. Clones contracting over day 15 to 85 were CD4/CD8 balanced, with later expanders leaning CD4+.

V lost 4 bases and J lost 4; bases outside the gene matches: 6. This CDR3 has 16 amino acids. CDR1 LGHNA and CDR2 YNFKEQ come from the germline V gene. Points on this clonotype: Its matching antigen is unknown.

Sequencing input: PBMCs or a T cell subset sorted from them (not recorded which). The sequence was collected from an adult woman who had mild COVID-19 (a few samples of this study predate the infection). Cell type and time point are not known. The V call is TRBV4-2, the J call TRBJ2-2; TRBD2 aligns across 10 bases. CDR3 nucleotides: TGTGCCAGCAGCCCGAAAGCGGGGGGGCTCACCGGGGAGCTGTTTTTT. Its protein is CASSPKAGGLTGELFF.